The 5 T cell receptor beta chains in this list originate from one sample, sequenced in a study of molecular identifiers for immune sequencing clone quantification. Each CDR3 protein is one row after TCRdb ran MiXCR on the PCR reads. The table lists 600,000 to 650,000 distinct CDR3 sequences, roughly 21% of them singletons. The sample comprised naive CD8+ T cells from blood, with Jurkat cell RNA spiked in. Subset specified: FACS-sorted CD8+CD4-CCR7+CD45RA+ naive T cells. The source is a human donor in good health. Some libraries in this study had Jurkat cell RNA spiked in.

Comment on this clonotype: A clone one base away is much larger, so this may be a read error. Lacking the conserved final phenylalanine or tryptophan, this CDR3 likely reflects a read error. This rearrangement joins TRBV25-1 to TRBJ2-4, with D unclear. The V gene lost 4 bases and the J gene lost 8 bases, with 15 bases spanning the gap. The CDR3 has 14 amino acids. CDR1 is MGHDK and CDR2 is SYGVNS in the germline V gene. The DNA for the CDR3 is TGTGCCAGCAGTGGCTTACAAATAGGAGACATTCAGTACTCC. The encoded protein is CASSGLQIGDIQYS.

The chain couples TRBV11-2 to TRBJ1-2, with D uncertain. V dropped 6 bases and J dropped 4 bases, with 12 bases sitting between them. Germline-derived CDR1 and CDR2 are SGHAT and FQNNGV. The CDR3 runs to 13 residues. CDR3 in amino acids: CASSPPEGYGYTF. The CDR3 region has the DNA TGTGCCAGCAGTCCCCCGGAGGGCTATGGCTACACCTTC.

This clonotype was detected ten times or more. The chain recombines TRBV6-5 with TRBJ2-5; maybe TRBD1 (5 bases). Germline values: CDR1 MNHEY, CDR2 SVGAGI. Trimming took off 0 bases at V and 4 bases at J, with 12 bases between the two ends. The length of the CDR3 is 15 residues. CDR3 nucleotide sequence: TGTGCCAGCAGTTACTCGATAGGGGTGGGAGAGACCCAGTACTTC. Translated: CASSYSIGVGETQYF.

This clonotype was counted many times. This rearrangement joins TRBV12-3 or TRBV12-4 to TRBJ1-5; D unclear. V shed 5 bases and J shed 9 bases, with 20 bases lying between them. The CDR3 has 15 residues. The chain's CDR3 is CASSPPLVGRVPQHF. The DNA of the CDR3 is TGTGCCAGCAGTCCCCCATTAGTGGGTAGGGTGCCCCAGCATTTT.

This clonotype has only a few counts. The chain carries TRBV9 and TRBJ2-2; 11 bases align to TRBD2. This CDR3 is 16 amino acids long. V shed 4 bases and J 3 bases; nucleotides not matched to a gene: 5. Germline V CDR1 and CDR2: SGDLS, YYNGEE. In DNA, the CDR3 is TGTGCCAGCAGCTCGGGACTAGCGGTTGACACCGGGGAGCTGTTTTTT. The encoded protein is CASSSGLAVDTGELFF.